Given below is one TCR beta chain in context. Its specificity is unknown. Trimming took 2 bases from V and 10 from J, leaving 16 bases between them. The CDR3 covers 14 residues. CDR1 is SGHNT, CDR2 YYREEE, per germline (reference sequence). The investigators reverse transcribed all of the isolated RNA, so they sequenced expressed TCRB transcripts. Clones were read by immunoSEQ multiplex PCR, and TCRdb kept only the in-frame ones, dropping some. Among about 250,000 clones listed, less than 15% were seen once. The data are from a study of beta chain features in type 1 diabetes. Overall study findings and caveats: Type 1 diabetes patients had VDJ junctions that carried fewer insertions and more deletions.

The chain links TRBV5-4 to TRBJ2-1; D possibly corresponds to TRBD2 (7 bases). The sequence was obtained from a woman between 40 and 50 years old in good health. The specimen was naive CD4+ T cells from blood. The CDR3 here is CASSLIGGGGEQFF. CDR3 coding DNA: TGTGCCAGCAGCTTAATTGGGGGAGGGGGAGAGCAGTTCTTC. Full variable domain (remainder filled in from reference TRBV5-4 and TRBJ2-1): ETGVTQSPTHLIKTRGQQVTLRCSSQSGHNTVSWYQQALGQGPQFIFQYYREEENGRGNFPPRFSGLQFPNYSSELNVNALELDDSALYLCASSLIGGGGEQFFGPGTRLTVL.